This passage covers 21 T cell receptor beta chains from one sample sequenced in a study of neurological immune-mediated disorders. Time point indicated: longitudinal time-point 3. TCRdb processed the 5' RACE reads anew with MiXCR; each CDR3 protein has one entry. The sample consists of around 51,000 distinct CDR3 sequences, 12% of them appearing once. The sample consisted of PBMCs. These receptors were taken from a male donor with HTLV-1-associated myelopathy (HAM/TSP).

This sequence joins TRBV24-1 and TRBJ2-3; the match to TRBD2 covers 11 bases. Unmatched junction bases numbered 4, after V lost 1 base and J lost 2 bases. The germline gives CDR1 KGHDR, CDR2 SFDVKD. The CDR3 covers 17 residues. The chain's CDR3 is CATSDLSSGGNTDTQYF. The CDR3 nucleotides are TGTGCCACCAGTGATTTATCTAGCGGGGGGAACACAGATACGCAGTATTTT.

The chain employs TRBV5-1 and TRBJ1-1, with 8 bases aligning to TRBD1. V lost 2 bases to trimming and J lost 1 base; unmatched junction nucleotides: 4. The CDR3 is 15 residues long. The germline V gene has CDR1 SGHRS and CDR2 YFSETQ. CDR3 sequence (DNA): TGCGCCAGCAGCTTCCGGACAGGGCGGAACACTGAAGCTTTCTTT. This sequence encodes CASSFRTGRNTEAFF.

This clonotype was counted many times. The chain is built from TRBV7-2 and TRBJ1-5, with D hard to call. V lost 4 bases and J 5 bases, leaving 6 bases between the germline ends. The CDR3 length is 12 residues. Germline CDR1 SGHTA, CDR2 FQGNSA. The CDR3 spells CASSSSDQPQHF. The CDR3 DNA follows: TGTGCCAGCAGCTCTTCCGATCAGCCCCAGCATTTT.

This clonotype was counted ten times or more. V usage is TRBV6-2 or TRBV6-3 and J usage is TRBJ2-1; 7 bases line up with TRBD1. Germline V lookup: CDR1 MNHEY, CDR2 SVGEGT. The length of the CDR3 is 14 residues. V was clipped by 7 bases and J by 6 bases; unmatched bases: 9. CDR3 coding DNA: TGTGCCAGCAACCGACAGGGTTACGCCAATGAGCAGTTCTTC. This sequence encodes CASNRQGYANEQFF.

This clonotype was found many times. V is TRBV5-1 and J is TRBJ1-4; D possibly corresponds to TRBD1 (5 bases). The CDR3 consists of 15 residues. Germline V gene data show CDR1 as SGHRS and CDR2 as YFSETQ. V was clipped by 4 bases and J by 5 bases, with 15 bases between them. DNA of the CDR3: TGCGCCAGCAGCGCCGATCCGGGACGGAATGAAAAACTGTTTTTT. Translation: CASSADPGRNEKLFF.

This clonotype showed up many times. The CDR3 nucleotides read TGTGCCAGCAGCTCGCCGTATGGCGGGTCGAACACTGAAGCTTTCTTT. Its protein product is CASSSPYGGSNTEAFF. J is TRBJ1-1 and V is TRBV7-2, with no clear D. Germline lookup yields CDR1 SGHTA and CDR2 FQGNSA. Trimming pared 4 bases from V and 1 base from J, leaving 16 bases between. CDR3 length: 16 residues. The variable domain in full, completed from reference TRBV7-2 and TRBJ1-1, reads GAGVSQSPSNKVTEKGKDVELRCDPISGHTALYWYRQSLGQGLEFLIYFQGNSAPDKSGLPSDRFSAERTGGSVSTLTIQRTQQEDSAVYLCASSSPYGGSNTEAFFGQGTRLTVV.

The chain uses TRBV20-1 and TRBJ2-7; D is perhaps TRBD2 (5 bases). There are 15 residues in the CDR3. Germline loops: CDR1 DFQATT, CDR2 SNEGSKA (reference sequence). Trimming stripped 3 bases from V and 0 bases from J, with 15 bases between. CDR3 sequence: CSAREAPASSYEQYF. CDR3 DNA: TGCAGTGCTAGGGAGGCGCCAGCGAGCTCCTACGAGCAGTACTTC.

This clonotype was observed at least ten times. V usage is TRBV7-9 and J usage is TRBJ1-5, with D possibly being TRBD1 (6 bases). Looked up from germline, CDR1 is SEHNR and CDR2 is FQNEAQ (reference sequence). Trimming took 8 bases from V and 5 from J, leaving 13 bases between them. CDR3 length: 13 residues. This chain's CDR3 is CASGAGGYQPQHF. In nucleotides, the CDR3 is TGTGCCAGCGGCGCGGGGGGCTATCAGCCCCAGCATTTT.

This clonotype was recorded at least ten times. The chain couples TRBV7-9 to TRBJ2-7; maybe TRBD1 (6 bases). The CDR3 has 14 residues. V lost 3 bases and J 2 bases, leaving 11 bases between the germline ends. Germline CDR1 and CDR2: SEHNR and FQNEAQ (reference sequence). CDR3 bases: TGTGCCAGCAGCTTTGGGACATCCACCTACGAGCAGTACTTC. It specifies CASSFGTSTYEQYF.

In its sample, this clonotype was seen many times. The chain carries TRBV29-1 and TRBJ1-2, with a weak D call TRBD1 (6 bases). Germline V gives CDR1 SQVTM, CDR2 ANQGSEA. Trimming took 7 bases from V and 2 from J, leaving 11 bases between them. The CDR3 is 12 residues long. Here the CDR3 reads CSAKQGNYGYTF. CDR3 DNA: TGCAGCGCAAAACAGGGAAACTATGGCTACACCTTC.

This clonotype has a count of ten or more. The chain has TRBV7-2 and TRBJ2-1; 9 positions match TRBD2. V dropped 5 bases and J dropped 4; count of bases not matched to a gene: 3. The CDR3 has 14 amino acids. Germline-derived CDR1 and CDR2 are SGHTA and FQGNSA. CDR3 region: CASSRAGGYNEQFF. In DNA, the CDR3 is TGTGCCAGCAGCCGAGCGGGGGGTTACAATGAGCAGTTCTTC. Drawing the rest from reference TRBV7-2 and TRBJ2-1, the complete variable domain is GAGVSQSPSNKVTEKGKDVELRCDPISGHTALYWYRQSLGQGLEFLIYFQGNSAPDKSGLPSDRFSAERTGGSVSTLTIQRTQQEDSAVYLCASSRAGGYNEQFFGPGTRLTVL.

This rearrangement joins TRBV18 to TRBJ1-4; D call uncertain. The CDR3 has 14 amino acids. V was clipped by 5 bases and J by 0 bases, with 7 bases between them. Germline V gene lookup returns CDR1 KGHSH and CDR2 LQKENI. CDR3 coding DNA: TGTGCCAGCTCAAACGCCGCAACTAATGAAAAACTGTTTTTT. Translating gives CASSNAATNEKLFF.

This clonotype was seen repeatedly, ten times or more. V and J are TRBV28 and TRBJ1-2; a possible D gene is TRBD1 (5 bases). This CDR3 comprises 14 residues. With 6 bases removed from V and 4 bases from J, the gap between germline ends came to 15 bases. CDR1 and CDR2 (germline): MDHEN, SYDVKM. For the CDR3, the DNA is TGTGCCAGCAGCCGTACGGGGGGAGTCTATGGCTACACCTTC. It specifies CASSRTGGVYGYTF.

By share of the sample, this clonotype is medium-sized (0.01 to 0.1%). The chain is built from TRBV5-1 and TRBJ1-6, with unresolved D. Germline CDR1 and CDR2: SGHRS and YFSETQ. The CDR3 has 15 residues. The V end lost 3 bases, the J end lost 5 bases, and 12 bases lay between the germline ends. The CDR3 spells CASSWKTVDNSPLHF. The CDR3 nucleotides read TGCGCCAGCAGCTGGAAGACTGTAGATAATTCACCCCTCCACTTT.

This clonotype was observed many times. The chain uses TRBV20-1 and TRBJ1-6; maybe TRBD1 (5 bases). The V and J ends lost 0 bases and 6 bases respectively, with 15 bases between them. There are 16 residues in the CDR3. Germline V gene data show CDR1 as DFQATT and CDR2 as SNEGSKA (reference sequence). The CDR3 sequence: CSARDRGSTFNSPLHF. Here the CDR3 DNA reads TGCAGTGCTAGAGATCGGGGCTCCACTTTTAATTCACCCCTCCACTTT.

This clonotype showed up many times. The CDR3 here is CASSLDRNNYGYTF. CDR3 bases: TGCGCCAGCAGCTTGGACAGAAATAACTATGGCTACACCTTC. The chain has TRBV5-1 and TRBJ1-2, with D unresolved. CDR3 length equals 14 residues. V was pared by 0 bases and J by 1 base, with 7 bases between. Germline V gene lookup returns CDR1 SGHRS and CDR2 YFSETQ.

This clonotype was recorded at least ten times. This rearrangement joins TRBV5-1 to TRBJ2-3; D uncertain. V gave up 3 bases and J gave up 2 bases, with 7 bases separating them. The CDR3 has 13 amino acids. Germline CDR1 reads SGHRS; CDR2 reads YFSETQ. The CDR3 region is CASSWTDTDTQYF. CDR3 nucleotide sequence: TGCGCCAGCAGCTGGACCGACACAGATACGCAGTATTTT.

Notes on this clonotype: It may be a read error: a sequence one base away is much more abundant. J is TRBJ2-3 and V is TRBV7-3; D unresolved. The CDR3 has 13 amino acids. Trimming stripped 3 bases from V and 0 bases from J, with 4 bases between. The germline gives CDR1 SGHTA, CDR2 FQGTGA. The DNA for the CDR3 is TGTGCCAGCAGCTTTTCTAGCACAGATACGCAGTATTTT. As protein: CASSFSSTDTQYF.

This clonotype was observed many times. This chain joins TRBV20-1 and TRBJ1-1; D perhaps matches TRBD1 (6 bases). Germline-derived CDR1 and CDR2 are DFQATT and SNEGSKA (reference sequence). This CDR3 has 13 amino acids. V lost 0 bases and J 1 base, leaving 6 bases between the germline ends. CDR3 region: CSAREGGNTEAFF. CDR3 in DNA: TGCAGTGCTAGAGAAGGGGGGAACACTGAAGCTTTCTTT.

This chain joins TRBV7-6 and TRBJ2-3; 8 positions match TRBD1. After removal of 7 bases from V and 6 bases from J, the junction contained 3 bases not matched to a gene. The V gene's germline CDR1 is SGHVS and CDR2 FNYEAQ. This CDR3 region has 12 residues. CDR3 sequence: CASTTGVDTQYF. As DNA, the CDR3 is TGTGCCAGCACGACAGGGGTGGATACGCAGTATTTT.

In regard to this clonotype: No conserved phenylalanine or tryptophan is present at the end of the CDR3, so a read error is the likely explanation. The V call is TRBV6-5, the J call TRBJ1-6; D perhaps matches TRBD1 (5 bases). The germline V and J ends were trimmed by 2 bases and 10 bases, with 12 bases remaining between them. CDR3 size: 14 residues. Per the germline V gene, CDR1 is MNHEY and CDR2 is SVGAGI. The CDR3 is CASSYMQGDSPLHV. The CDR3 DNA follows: TGTGCCAGCAGTTACATGCAGGGAGACTCACCCCTCCACGTT.